The entry below gives a single T cell receptor (beta chain) sequence along with its context. Its antigen is not known. This sample is part of a study of radiotherapy plus CTLA-4 blockade in lung cancer. As for the study in general: Objective response was observed in roughly a sixth of patients, and disease control in 31%. The study's findings and limits: Reportedly, early blood T cell clone dynamics best predicted response, with interferon-beta. TCR clones of tumor origin grew in blood after radiotherapy plus ipilimumab.

Lung cancer patients with chemo-refractory metastatic non-small-cell disease were given focal radiation plus CTLA-4 blockade with ipilimumab. TCRdb's copy holds only in-frame clones and misses some; the assay was immunoSEQ multiplex PCR. The sample yields about 62,000 clones, more than 70% seen once. Between the trimmed V and J ends, which lost 0 bases and 0 bases, there was a span of 13 bases. There are 16 residues in the CDR3. The sequenced sample was peripheral blood, obtained from a patient treated with radiotherapy plus ipilimumab. The TCR sequence derives from a human donor with non-small cell lung cancer who had a complete response to radiotherapy plus ipilimumab. This sequence joins TRBV5-7 and TRBJ2-7, with D unclear. TRBV5-7 is identified as an open reading frame with a role that is uncertain. For the CDR3, the DNA is TGTGCCAGCAGCTTGGGCTACAGTCCGTTCTCCTACGAGCAGTACTTC. Amino acids: CASSLGYSPFSYEQYF.